This entry lists 16 T cell receptor beta chains sequenced from one sample in a study of tumor and adjacent non-tumor tissue in lung cancer. The library came from three nested PCR rounds adapted from ARM-PCR protocols. TCRdb ran MiXCR on the multiplex PCR reads and lists one entry per CDR3 protein. The sample records 60,000 to 90,000 distinct CDR3 sequences, about two thirds being singletons. RNA was extracted from bulk tissue without any cell sorting. This non-tumor lung sample came from over 3 cm beyond the tumor edge. Sequencing input: distant non-tumor lung tissue. These receptors came from a woman in her 50s with non-small cell lung cancer.

Comments on this clonotype: Just one base apart from a much larger clone, this may be a read error. The chain recombines TRBV6-5 with TRBJ2-5; D uncertain. The length of the CDR3 is 13 residues. V was clipped by 5 bases and J by 5 bases, with 12 bases between them. Germline V gene data show CDR1 as MNHEY and CDR2 as SVGAGI. The DNA for the CDR3 is TGTGCCAGCAGTCGTGGAGCTGTGGAGACCCAGTACTTC. It specifies CASSRGAVETQYF.

The rearrangement uses TRBV20-1 and TRBJ2-7, with no clear D. CDR3 length: 14 amino acids. V lost 7 bases, J lost 6 bases, and 22 bases lay in between. Germline-derived CDR1 and CDR2 are DFQATT and SNEGSKA (reference sequence). CDR3: CSVRIALGTCEQYF. The CDR3 DNA follows: TGCAGTGTCCGTATAGCCTTGGGTACGTGCGAGCAGTACTTC.

Remarks on this clonotype: Since a much larger clone is just one base distant, this may be a read error. The genes are TRBV6-6 and TRBJ2-7; the match to TRBD2 covers 9 bases. The CDR3 spans 16 residues. Germline values: CDR1 MNHNY, CDR2 SVGAGI (reference sequence). The CDR3: CASSYSSWREGYELYF. The CDR3 coding sequence is TGTGCCAGCAGTTACTCTAGTTGGCGGGAGGGTTACGAGCTGTACTTC.

In its sample, this clonotype was seen many times. This chain connects TRBV4-1 to TRBJ2-1; D possibly corresponds to TRBD2 (6 bases). CDR3 length equals 16 residues. V dropped 0 bases and J dropped 6 bases, with 15 bases sitting between them. The germline CDR1 and CDR2 sequences are MGHRA and YSYEKL. CDR3 protein: CASSQDPRLGGNEQFF. CDR3 coding DNA: TGCGCCAGCAGCCAAGATCCCCGACTAGGCGGCAATGAGCAGTTCTTC.

A word on this clonotype: The CDR3 does not close with the conserved phenylalanine or tryptophan, likely indicating a read error. It is unclear where the CDR3 begins or ends on the DNA, so no DNA is shown, and the CDR3 is as TCRdb lists it. The genes are TRBV11-2 and TRBJ1-1. A total of 14 residues make up the CDR3, ends included. CDR1 and CDR2 (germline): SGHAT, FQNNGV. This CDR3 reads CASSFAGKNTETFI.

This clonotype was detected only a few times. Germline is not matched at one junction end, which may reflect a read error. V usage is TRBV11-2 and J usage is TRBJ2-7, with a tentative D call TRBD1 (6 bases). CDR3 length: 15 amino acids. Germline V gene sequence: CDR1 SGHAT, CDR2 FQNNGV. The CDR3 nucleotides read TGTGCCAGCAGCTTAGACAGGGGTAGCTCCTACGGGCAGTACTTC. Protein: CASSLDRGSSYGQYF.

Remarks on this clonotype: One junction end disagrees with the germline gene, perhaps due to a read error. The CDR3 DNA sequence: TGTGCCAGCAATTACGGCAGGGAGGGTTCACCCCTCCATTTT. Translation: CASNYGREGSPLHF. The gene calls are TRBV6-5 and TRBJ1-6; tentatively, D is TRBD1 (5 bases). CDR3 length equals 14 residues. CDR1 is MNHEY, CDR2 SVGAGI, per germline.

With regard to this clonotype: Since the CDR3 does not end with the conserved phenylalanine or tryptophan, this likely comes from a read error. The chain recombines TRBV12-3 or TRBV12-4 with TRBJ1-5, with TRBD1 as a possible D gene (6 bases). The CDR3 sequence is 14 residues long. In DNA, the CDR3 is TGTGTCAGCAGGGACACAGGTGGTAATCAGCCCCAGCATCTT. Its translation is CVSRDTGGNQPQHL.

This clonotype has ten or more counts. The chain couples TRBV29-1 to TRBJ2-3, with D unresolved. The CDR3 has 13 amino acids. V shed 3 bases and J shed 2 bases, with 9 bases lying between them. The germline gives CDR1 SQVTM, CDR2 ANQGSEA. CDR3 in amino acids: CSVENLNTDTQYF. DNA for the CDR3: TGCAGCGTTGAGAACTTAAACACAGATACGCAGTATTTT.

About this clonotype itself: Sequence at one end of the junction differs from germline and may be a read error. The chain combines TRBV12-3 or TRBV12-4 with TRBJ1-5; no firm D call. TRBJ2-3 matches the DNA end more closely, so the J call is doubtful. This CDR3 contains 12 residues. The CDR3 DNA sequence: TGTACCAGCAGTTTAACCAATCAGCCCCAGTATTTT. Protein sequence: CTSSLTNQPQYF.

With respect to this clonotype: This may be a read error, as it is one base from a much larger clone. This chain links TRBV20-1 with TRBJ2-5; the D is unclear. Germline V CDR1 and CDR2: DFQATT, SNEGSKA (reference sequence). V was trimmed by 5 bases and J by 7 bases, leaving 11 bases between them. CDR3 size: 11 residues. In DNA, the CDR3 is TGCAGTGCTGGTATTTCGTTGACCCAGTACTTC. As protein: CSAGISLTQYF.

With respect to this clonotype: Mismatch with germline at one junction end may stem from a read error. The chain carries TRBV11-2 and TRBJ2-7; 9 nucleotides agree with TRBD2. This CDR3 is 14 amino acids long. Germline lookup yields CDR1 SGHAT and CDR2 FQNNGV. The CDR3 reads CANSLMAGGYELYF. DNA of the CDR3: TGTGCCAACAGCTTAATGGCGGGAGGGTACGAGCTGTACTTC. The full variable domain, completed using reference TRBV11-2 and TRBJ2-7, is EAGVAQSPRYKIIEKRQSVAFWCNPISGHATLYWYQQILGQGPKLLIQFQNNGVVDDSQLPKDRFSAERLKGVDSTLKIQPAKLEDSAVYLCANSLMAGGYELYFGPGTRLTVT.

This sequence joins TRBV14 and TRBJ2-1; a possible D gene is TRBD1 (6 bases). V lost 0 bases to trimming and J lost 10 bases, with 10 bases between them. CDR3 length equals 13 residues. Germline loops: CDR1 SGHDN, CDR2 FVKESK. The CDR3 region is CASSQDLRGEQFF. The CDR3 DNA sequence: TGTGCCAGCAGCCAAGATTTAAGGGGGGAGCAGTTCTTC. The full variable domain, its missing parts supplied by reference TRBV14 and TRBJ2-1, is EAGVTQFPSHSVIEKGQTVTLRCDPISGHDNLYWYRRVMGKEIKFLLHFVKESKQDESGMPNNRFLAERTGGTYSTLKVQPAELEDSGVYFCASSQDLRGEQFFGPGTRLTVL.

About this clonotype: No conserved phenylalanine or tryptophan is present at the end of the CDR3, so a read error is the likely explanation. V and J are TRBV28 and TRBJ1-2; TRBD1 matches at 7 bases. CDR1 and CDR2 (germline): MDHEN, SYDVKM. The CDR3 is 14 amino acids. The CDR3 nucleotides are TGTGCCAACAGTTTCCTCGGGACAGACTATGGCTACACCTTA. Translation: CANSFLGTDYGYTL.

The genes are TRBV5-1 and TRBJ2-1, with a possible D match to TRBD2 (5 bases). Germline V CDR1 and CDR2: SGHRS, YFSETQ. The V end lost 1 base, the J end lost 6 bases, and 11 bases lay between the germline ends. This CDR3 is 14 amino acids long. CDR3 amino acids: CASSLSSASNEQFF. DNA of the CDR3: TGCGCCAGCAGCTTGAGTAGCGCAAGCAATGAGCAGTTCTTC.

Worth noting for this clonotype: A much larger clone is a single base away; this may be a read error. CDR3 DNA sequence: TGTGCCAGCAGCTGGGCGAGGGCAGCCTACGAGGAGTACTTC. The encoded protein is CASSWARAAYEEYF. The chain carries TRBV28 and TRBJ2-7; D possibly corresponds to TRBD2 (5 bases). CDR1 and CDR2 (germline): MDHEN, SYDVKM. The CDR3 is 14 amino acids.